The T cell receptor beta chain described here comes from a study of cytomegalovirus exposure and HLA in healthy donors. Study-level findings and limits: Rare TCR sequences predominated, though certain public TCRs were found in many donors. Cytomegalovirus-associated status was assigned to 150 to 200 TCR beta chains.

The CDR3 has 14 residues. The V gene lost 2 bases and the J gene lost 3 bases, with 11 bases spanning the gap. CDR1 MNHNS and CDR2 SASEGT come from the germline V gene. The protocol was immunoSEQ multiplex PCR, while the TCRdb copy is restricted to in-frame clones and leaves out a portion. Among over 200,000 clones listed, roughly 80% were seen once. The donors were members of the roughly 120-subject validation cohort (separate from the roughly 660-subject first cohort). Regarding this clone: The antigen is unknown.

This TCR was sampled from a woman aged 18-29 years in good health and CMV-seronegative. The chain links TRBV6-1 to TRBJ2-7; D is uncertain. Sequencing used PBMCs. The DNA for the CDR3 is TGTGCCAGCAGTGAACTCGACCCGTACTACGAGCAGTACTTC. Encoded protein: CASSELDPYYEQYF.